A selection of T cell receptor beta chains follows, all from one sample in a study of shared clonotypes between healthy human individuals. Profiling relied on immunoSEQ multiplex PCR, and the TCRdb table lists in-frame clones only, not all of them. The repertoire holds hundreds of thousands of clones, roughly four fifths seen once, with 12% in the top ten. The specimen sequenced was PBMCs. Every receptor here comes from a woman aged 40-49 years in good health. Some clones in this sample may be carry-over from other donors' samples. CDR3s include the opening cysteine and the closing phenylalanine or tryptophan. The D gene is left open where the match is weak. Some rows have no size entry. The others give once, few or many, or a class for an expanded clone.

TRBV2	TRBJ2-7	TRBD1	-	CASSMSKPTGGISYEQYF	TGTGCCAGCTCCATGAGTAAGCCTACAGGGGGCATCTCCTACGAGCAGTACTTC
TRBV2	TRBJ1-1	-	-	CASKVRVGAFF	TGTGCCAGCAAAGTCCGGGTGGGGGCTTTCTTT
TRBV4-2	TRBJ1-1	-	few	CASSQDGQMGLWEAFF	TGTGCCAGCAGCCAAGATGGACAGATGGGGTTGTGGGAAGCTTTCTTT
TRBV4-1	TRBJ2-5	TRBD1	-	CASSREGTGDQETQYF	TGCGCCAGCAGCCGCGAGGGGACAGGGGATCAAGAGACCCAGTACTTC
TRBV27	TRBJ1-2	-	-	CASSFSGTSGGYTF	TGTGCCAGCAGTTTTTCCGGGACATCCGGGGGCTACACCTTC
TRBV11-1	TRBJ2-7	-	-	CASSFRSISLTYEQYF	TGTGCCAGCAGCTTTCGGTCAATCAGCTTGACCTACGAGCAGTACTTC
TRBV18	TRBJ1-3	-	-	CASSPNPSGNTIYF	TGTGCCAGCTCACCAAATCCCTCTGGAAACACCATATATTTT
TRBV11-2	TRBJ2-7	TRBD2	-	CASSPAGVAMRKQYF	TGTGCCAGCAGCCCGGCGGGAGTGGCAATGAGAAAGCAGTACTTC
TRBV6-1	TRBJ1-2	TRBD1	-	CASREDRGLGYGYTF	TGTGCCAGCAGGGAAGACAGGGGACTAGGCTATGGCTACACCTTC
TRBV19	TRBJ1-2	-	-	CASSPAPQGHRGYTF	TGTGCCAGTAGCCCCGCTCCCCAGGGCCACCGGGGCTACACCTTC
TRBV5-1	TRBJ1-3	-	-	CASRNGRAGNTIYF	TGCGCCAGCAGAAATGGAAGGGCTGGAAACACCATATATTTT
TRBV4-2	TRBJ2-7	-	-	CASSQDPQAPSYEQYF	TGTGCCAGCAGCCAAGATCCCCAGGCGCCATCCTACGAGCAGTACTTC
TRBV5-6	TRBJ1-4	-	-	CASSRVGGPGEKLFF	TGTGCCAGCAGCCGGGTCGGGGGCCCGGGGGAAAAACTGTTTTTT
TRBV9	TRBJ1-1	-	-	CASSALRWEGAEAFF	TGTGCCAGCAGCGCACTTAGATGGGAGGGGGCTGAAGCTTTCTTT
TRBV10-3	TRBJ2-1	TRBD2	-	CAIRGGSGDTYNEQFF	TGTGCCATCAGGGGGGGTAGCGGGGATACCTACAATGAGCAGTTCTTC
TRBV18	TRBJ2-1	TRBD1	-	CASSPPSGGPYNEQFF	TGTGCCAGCTCACCACCCTCAGGGGGCCCCTACAATGAGCAGTTCTTC
TRBV5-1	TRBJ2-2	TRBD1	-	CASSMGQLTGELFF	TGCGCCAGCAGCATGGGACAGCTCACCGGGGAGCTGTTTTTT
TRBV5-1	TRBJ2-7	-	-	CASKEVQGSPYEQYF	TGCGCCAGCAAGGAGGTCCAGGGATCCCCCTACGAGCAGTACTTC
TRBV7-9	TRBJ2-7	TRBD1	-	CASSPDRGDYEQYF	TGTGCCAGCAGCCCAGACAGGGGTGACTACGAGCAGTACTTC
TRBV6-5	TRBJ2-7	TRBD2	-	CASSYGTSGDEQYF	TGTGCCAGCAGTTACGGGACTAGCGGGGACGAGCAGTACTTC
TRBV7-9	TRBJ1-1	TRBD1	-	CASSANRGDTEAFF	TGTGCCAGCAGCGCCAACAGGGGTGACACTGAAGCTTTCTTT
TRBV7-6	TRBJ2-7	TRBD1	-	CASSLGTGGTSSYEQYF	TGTGCCAGCAGCTTAGGGACAGGGGGCACATCCTCCTACGAGCAGTACTTC
TRBV5-1	TRBJ2-1	-	-	CASSFDWQNEQFF	TGCGCCAGCAGCTTCGACTGGCAGAATGAGCAGTTCTTC
TRBV2	TRBJ2-7	-	-	CASSVDSIIGEQYF	TGTGCCAGCAGTGTCGACAGCATAATAGGCGAGCAGTACTTC
TRBV5-6	TRBJ2-4	-	-	CASSHQTGNKNIQYF	TGTGCCAGCAGCCACCAAACAGGGAACAAAAACATTCAGTACTTC
TRBV5-1	TRBJ2-2	TRBD1	-	CASSLGGGPNTGELFF	TGCGCCAGCAGCTTGGGAGGGGGCCCGAACACCGGGGAGCTGTTTTTT
TRBV29-1	TRBJ2-7	TRBD2	once	CSVEAPGLAEPYEQYF	TGCAGCGTTGAAGCCCCGGGACTAGCGGAACCATACGAGCAGTACTTC
TRBV18	TRBJ1-2	-	-	CASSPRREPNYGYTF	TGTGCCAGCTCACCCCGTAGGGAACCTAACTATGGCTACACCTTC
TRBV9	TRBJ1-1	-	-	CASSVVGGAEAFF	TGTGCCAGCAGCGTAGTTGGGGGTGCTGAAGCTTTCTTT
TRBV5-1	TRBJ1-2	TRBD1	-	CASSLEGQGETNYGYTF	TGCGCCAGCAGCTTGGAGGGACAGGGGGAGACTAACTATGGCTACACCTTC
TRBV19	TRBJ2-5	-	-	CASSTERQGGWKTQYF	TGTGCCAGTAGTACCGAAAGGCAGGGCGGGTGGAAGACCCAGTACTTC
TRBV28	TRBJ1-2	-	once	CASMTGFGGYTF	TGTGCCAGTATGACAGGCTTCGGTGGCTACACCTTC
TRBV9	TRBJ1-1	-	-	CASSVVGGGNTEAFF	TGTGCCAGCAGCGTAGTTGGCGGGGGAAACACTGAAGCTTTCTTT
TRBV29-1	TRBJ2-1	-	-	CSVDSLNEQFF	TGCAGCGTAGACTCCCTCAATGAGCAGTTCTTC
TRBV7-2	TRBJ2-3	-	-	CASSWRSRTDTQYF	TGTGCCAGCAGCTGGCGATCCCGCACAGATACGCAGTATTTT
TRBV2	TRBJ2-7	TRBD2	once	CASTPGLAGGRSYEQYF	TGTGCCAGCACTCCCGGACTAGCGGGAGGTAGATCCTACGAGCAGTACTTC
TRBV7-9	TRBJ2-5	-	-	CASSLGQETQETQYF	TGTGCCAGCAGCTTAGGACAGGAGACCCAAGAGACCCAGTACTTC
TRBV11-2	TRBJ1-1	-	-	CASSHTPSQVYTEAFF	TGTGCCAGCAGCCACACCCCTTCGCAGGTCTACACTGAAGCTTTCTTT
TRBV5-1	TRBJ2-3	TRBD2	-	CASSQGLAGGLFTDTQYF	TGCGCCAGCAGCCAAGGACTAGCGGGAGGGCTTTTCACAGATACGCAGTATTTT
TRBV27	TRBJ2-2	TRBD1	-	CASSGTGVGLTGELFF	TGTGCCAGCTCCGGGACAGGGGTCGGTCTCACCGGGGAGCTGTTTTTT
TRBV19	TRBJ2-7	TRBD2	once	CASSMGLASFYEQYF	TGTGCCAGTAGTATGGGACTAGCGTCCTTCTACGAGCAGTACTTC
TRBV28	TRBJ2-5	TRBD1	-	CATYRDRGPRPRETQYF	TGTGCCACCTACCGGGACAGGGGCCCTCGGCCCCGGGAGACCCAGTACTTC
TRBV5-6	TRBJ2-7	-	-	CASSQEPSVGGSSYEQYF	TGTGCCAGCAGCCAGGAGCCCTCCGTTGGGGGCAGCTCCTACGAGCAGTACTTC
TRBV2	TRBJ1-2	TRBD1	-	CASSQRQGTRGYTF	TGTGCCAGCAGTCAGAGACAGGGAACCCGTGGCTACACCTTC
TRBV14	TRBJ1-1	-	-	CASSQGGRLGLNTEAFF	TGTGCCAGCAGCCAAGGGGGCCGACTTGGGTTGAACACTGAAGCTTTCTTT
TRBV25-1	TRBJ1-1	-	-	CASSEGSEAFF	TGTGCCAGCAGTGAAGGCTCTGAAGCTTTCTTT
TRBV28	TRBJ2-7	-	-	CASSPAGRYEQYF	TGTGCCAGCAGTCCCGCAGGAAGGTACGAGCAGTACTTC
TRBV5-6	TRBJ2-5	-	-	CASSLIGETQYF	TGTGCCAGCAGCTTGATTGGCGAGACCCAGTACTTC
TRBV18	TRBJ2-7	TRBD2	once	CASSPRPGGEEQYF	TGTGCCAGCTCACCACGTCCGGGGGGGGAAGAGCAGTACTTC
TRBV19	TRBJ1-6	TRBD1	-	CASSPIGQGDSPLHF	TGTGCCAGTAGCCCTATTGGACAGGGGGACTCACCCCTCCACTTT
TRBV19	TRBJ2-7	-	-	CASSIVAGEQYF	TGTGCCAGTAGTATAGTTGCGGGTGAGCAGTACTTC
TRBV29-1	TRBJ2-2	-	-	CSVGPGGVGELFF	TGCAGCGTCGGACCCGGGGGTGTCGGGGAGCTGTTTTTT
TRBV5-4	TRBJ2-2	-	few	CASRQDTGELFF	TGTGCCAGCAGGCAGGACACCGGGGAGCTGTTTTTT